The entry that follows covers one T cell receptor (beta chain) sequence. This CDR3 comprises 13 residues. The ends were cut back, 3 bases at V and 5 bases at J, with 11 bases in the middle. In germline, CDR1 is KGHSH, CDR2 LQKENI. Isolated RNA was reverse transcribed in full, so expressed TCRB transcripts were sequenced. TCRdb's copy holds only in-frame clones and misses some; the assay was immunoSEQ multiplex PCR. The repertoire holds about 150,000 clones, with roughly 10% as singletons. The data derive from a study of beta chain features in type 1 diabetes. The rearrangement links TRBV18 to TRBJ2-7; D remains ambiguous. The clonotype originates from a young man in good health. Input material: naive CD4+ T cells from blood. The CDR3 sequence is CASSPPGNDEQYF. CDR3 nucleotide sequence: TGTGCCAGCTCACCGCCCGGTAATGACGAGCAGTACTTC.